This is a list of T cell receptor beta chains from one sample in a study of beta chain features in type 1 diabetes. The repertoire was sequenced with immunoSEQ multiplex PCR; TCRdb's copy has only in-frame clones and lacks some. The data hold around 250,000 clones, with approximately 20% observed a single time. Sequenced material: naive CD4+ T cells from blood. These receptors originate from a woman aged 40 to 50 with type 1 diabetes. The CDR3 runs from the conserved cysteine through the conserved F or W. The order of the fields is V gene, clone size, D gene, J gene, CDR3 DNA, CDR3 protein. The D gene is left open where the match is weak. Size is omitted from some rows. Given values are once, few, many or a class for expanded clones.

>TRBV25-1|.|TRBD1|TRBJ1-6
TGTGCCAGCAGTGATGACAGGGGTAGCTCCTATAATTCACCCCTCCACTTT
CASSDDRGSSYNSPLHF
>TRBV7-3|.|.|TRBJ2-1
TGTGCCAGCAGCTCCACGGCAGGGTACAATGAGCAGTTCTTC
CASSSTAGYNEQFF
>TRBV2|few|.|TRBJ1-6
TGTGCCAGCAGTAACCGGGACTGGAATTCACCCCTCCACTTT
CASSNRDWNSPLHF
>TRBV5-1|few|.|TRBJ2-1
TGCGCCAGCAGCCTGACTAGATATGAGCAGTTCTTC
CASSLTRYEQFF
>TRBV18|once|TRBD2|TRBJ2-7
TGTGCCAGCTCACCCTGGACTAGCGAAGACGAGCAGTACTTC
CASSPWTSEDEQYF
>TRBV10-3|.|TRBD1|TRBJ2-7
TGTGCCATCAGCCGGGACAGAGAAATCGACGAGCAGTACTTC
CAISRDREIDEQYF
>TRBV2|.|TRBD1|TRBJ2-2
TGTGCCAGCAGTGGGGGACAGGGGAACACCGGGGAGCTGTTTTTT
CASSGGQGNTGELFF
>TRBV19|.|.|TRBJ1-1
TGTGCCAGTAGTATATCGGGTCAGGGGAACACTGAAGCTTTCTTT
CASSISGQGNTEAFF
>TRBV13|.|TRBD1|TRBJ1-3
TGTGCCAGCAGCTTCGACAGGGGGTCTGGAAACACCATATATTTT
CASSFDRGSGNTIYF
>TRBV6-6|.|TRBD2|TRBJ2-1
TGTGCCAGCAGTTATACGGGAGGGATATTCTTC
CASSYTGGIFF
>TRBV28|few|TRBD1|TRBJ2-7
TGTGCCAGCAGCTCGGGACAGGCTGCGGACTACGAGCAGTACTTC
CASSSGQAADYEQYF
>TRBV5-5|few|TRBD1|TRBJ2-7
TGTGCCAGCTTGGGGACAGGCTTCTACGAGCAGTACTTC
CASLGTGFYEQYF
>TRBV5-1|few|TRBD2|TRBJ2-3
TGCGCCAGCGGGTCGTCGGGAGGCAGGACAGATACGCAGTATTTT
CASGSSGGRTDTQYF
>TRBV7-9|.|TRBD1|TRBJ2-4
TGTGCCAGCACCCTGCCCGGGACAGAAAACATTCAGTACTTC
CASTLPGTENIQYF
>TRBV14|few|.|TRBJ1-1
TGTGCCAGCAGAATGATCGGCACTGAAGCTTTCTTT
CASRMIGTEAFF
>TRBV4-2|.|.|TRBJ1-2
TGTGCCAGCAGCCAAGATCTTAAACAGGACAGAAGTGGCTACACCTTC
CASSQDLKQDRSGYTF
>TRBV9|.|TRBD1|TRBJ1-1
TGTGCCAGCAGCGTAGGGGGACAGGGGGCGCGGACTGAAGCTTTCTTT
CASSVGGQGARTEAFF
>TRBV4-3|few|.|TRBJ2-2
TGCGCCAGCAGCCAAGATCCTCCCGGGGAGCTGTTTTTT
CASSQDPPGELFF
>TRBV28|.|.|TRBJ1-6
TGTGCCAGCACAGCGAATAATTCACCCCTCCACTTT
CASTANNSPLHF
>TRBV9|.|.|TRBJ2-1
TGTGCCAGCAGCGTAGTGGGGGGAAACAATGAGCAGTTCTTC
CASSVVGGNNEQFF
>TRBV2|.|.|TRBJ2-3
TGTGCCAGCAACCCCCAGGGCACAGATACGCAGTATTTT
CASNPQGTDTQYF
>TRBV7-9|.|TRBD2|TRBJ2-2
TGTGCCAGCAGCCCGACTAGCTACACCGGGGAGCTGTTTTTT
CASSPTSYTGELFF
>TRBV20-1|few|TRBD1|TRBJ1-1
TGCAGTGGGACAGGGGAGACTGAAGCTTTCTTT
CSGTGETEAFF
>TRBV4-3|.|.|TRBJ1-1
TGCGCCAGCAGCCAACAGAAGAACACTGAAGCTTTCTTT
CASSQQKNTEAFF
>TRBV13|.|TRBD1|TRBJ1-4
TGTGCCAGCAGCTTAGGAGACAGGGTCCCCCTGGGGAATGAAAAACTGTTTTTT
CASSLGDRVPLGNEKLFF
>TRBV5-1|.|TRBD1|TRBJ2-3
TGCGCCAGCGTCAGCACGGGACAGCCTAGCACAGATACGCAGTATTTT
CASVSTGQPSTDTQYF
>TRBV5-1|.|TRBD2|TRBJ2-1
TGCGCCAGCAGCACAGGGACTAGCGGTGGTGAGCAGTTCTTC
CASSTGTSGGEQFF
>TRBV28|few|TRBD1|TRBJ1-2
TGTGCCAGCAGTTTGGGGACAGGGGGCTATGGCTACACCTTC
CASSLGTGGYGYTF
>TRBV6-5|.|.|TRBJ1-2
TGTGCCAGCAGAATGACGGGTAACTACACCTTC
CASRMTGNYTF
>TRBV7-6|few|TRBD1|TRBJ2-5
TGTGCCAGCAGCTTAGTACGACAGGGGGCCCAAGAGACCCAGTACTTC
CASSLVRQGAQETQYF
>TRBV29-1|few|.|TRBJ1-5
TGCAGCGTTGGGCGGGGGGAAAATCAGCCCCAGCATTTT
CSVGRGENQPQHF
>TRBV5-4|.|.|TRBJ1-2
TGTGCCAGCAGTCGGGACTCCTATGGCTACACCTTC
CASSRDSYGYTF
>TRBV9|.|.|TRBJ2-1
TGTGCCAGCAGCGTCCTAGACAGTCGGTCCTACAATGAGCAGTTCTTC
CASSVLDSRSYNEQFF
>TRBV13|few|TRBD1|TRBJ2-2
TGTGCCAGCTCGGACAGGGCGAACACCGGGGAGCTGTTTTTT
CASSDRANTGELFF
>TRBV5-1|.|TRBD2|TRBJ2-7
TGCGCCAGCAGCTTGGAGGCTAGCGGGATCTCGAGGGAGCAGTACTTC
CASSLEASGISREQYF
>TRBV23-1|few|.|TRBJ2-6
TGCGCCAGCAGTCAAAGGGGTCACTACGGGGCCAACGTCCTGACTTTC
CASSQRGHYGANVLTF
>TRBV28|.|TRBD1|TRBJ2-1
TGTGCCAGCGCAGTTCCACTCCGGACAGGGTACAATGAGCAGTTCTTC
CASAVPLRTGYNEQFF
>TRBV28|.|TRBD1|TRBJ2-7
TGTGCCAGCAGACGAAACAGGGGCGAGCAGTACTTC
CASRRNRGEQYF
>TRBV5-1|.|.|TRBJ2-7
TGCGCCAGCAGCTTCGAGGGGACTTACTCCTACGAGCAGTACTTC
CASSFEGTYSYEQYF
>TRBV9|few|TRBD2|TRBJ2-7
TGTGCCAGCAGCCCAAGGACTAGCGGGGACTACGAGCAGTACTTC
CASSPRTSGDYEQYF
>TRBV5-6|few|.|TRBJ2-2
TGTGCCAGCAGCTTGGTGGGAGAATACACGAACACCGGGGAGCTGTTTTTT
CASSLVGEYTNTGELFF
>TRBV29-1|few|.|TRBJ2-3
TGCAGCGTTGAGGGCGCACGGTCAGCGGGCACAGATACGCAGTATTTT
CSVEGARSAGTDTQYF
>TRBV18|.|.|TRBJ2-7
TGTGCCAGCTCCCCAAACAGGGAAAACGAGCAGTACTTC
CASSPNRENEQYF
>TRBV28|.|.|TRBJ2-7
TGTGCCAGCAGGGCCCCCTACGAGCAGTACTTC
CASRAPYEQYF
>TRBV7-9|few|.|TRBJ2-2
TGTGCCAGCAGCTTAGTTGACAGCGGGGAGCTGTTTTTT
CASSLVDSGELFF
>TRBV28|.|.|TRBJ2-7
TGTGCCAGCAGTCCCGGGTACGCATCCTCGTACGAGCAGTACTTC
CASSPGYASSYEQYF
>TRBV5-1|few|.|TRBJ2-4
TGCGCCAGCAGCCCTCAAGGACACCTAGGGATGAGCATTCAGTACTTC
CASSPQGHLGMSIQYF
>TRBV9|.|.|TRBJ1-1
TGTGCCAGCAGCACCGGGACAACTCGCCTGAACACTGAAGCTTTCTTT
CASSTGTTRLNTEAFF
>TRBV7-2|.|TRBD1|TRBJ2-7
TGTGCCAGCAGCTTAGGGACAGGGGGTCCCTACGAGCAGTACTTC
CASSLGTGGPYEQYF
>TRBV28|few|.|TRBJ2-7
TGTGCCAGCAGTTCCAGGACAGAGACCTACGAGCAGTACTTC
CASSSRTETYEQYF
>TRBV29-1|.|TRBD1|TRBJ1-2
TGCAGCGTTATGGCCGGGACAGGGGATATATTCTATGGCTACACCTTC
CSVMAGTGDIFYGYTF
>TRBV7-9|few|.|TRBJ2-7
TGTGCCAGCAGCTTCATCGAGGGCTCCTACGAGCAGTACTTC
CASSFIEGSYEQYF
>TRBV5-1|.|.|TRBJ2-3
TGCGCCAGCAGCTTTATGGCGGGGACCAGCACAGATACGCAGTATTTT
CASSFMAGTSTDTQYF
>TRBV30|.|.|TRBJ1-5
TGTGCCTGGAGTGTCCGGGGCAATCAGCCCCAGCATTTT
CAWSVRGNQPQHF
>TRBV9|.|TRBD2|TRBJ2-1
TGTGCCAGCAGCGTAGCGGGGGGAGCAGCAGGAGAGCAGTTCTTC
CASSVAGGAAGEQFF
>TRBV23-1|.|.|TRBJ1-1
TGCGCCAGCACAGCGATGAACACTGAAGCTTTCTTT
CASTAMNTEAFF